The 20 T cell receptor beta chains listed next were all sequenced from one sample in a study of T cell repertoires in ileal Crohn's disease (dated by TCRdb to the late 2010s). The sample's time point label, in plain terms: neoterminal ileum biopsy at postoperative endoscopy, about 6 months after surgery. Libraries were built with the immunoSEQ multiplex PCR assay. This is the immuneACCESS table as TCRdb keeps it, with only in-frame sequences that have V and J called. A part of the clones is gone; compared with another copy, unresolved V genes explain less than half, and the rest is unexplained. This sample comprises about 7,400 clones, roughly four fifths of them detected only once. The top ten constitute under 7.5% of the sample. The sequenced material came from ileal tissue. The receptors were sampled from an adult with Crohn's disease.

The chain is built from TRBV15 and TRBJ1-6; D is ambiguous. CDR3 length: 16 residues. Germline loops: CDR1 LNHNV, CDR2 YYDKDF (reference sequence). V was shortened by 0 bases and J by 9 bases, with 15 bases between the two germline ends. The CDR3 region has the DNA TGTGCCACCAGCAGAGATTTAGGGAGGTCTGCTTCACCCCTCCACTTT. It is translated as CATSRDLGRSASPLHF.

This clone came up once. V gene TRBV5-4 combines with J gene TRBJ2-5; D gene unclear. Trimming took off 0 bases at V and 1 base at J, with 4 bases between the two ends. CDR3 length: 13 amino acids. Germline V gene sequence: CDR1 SGHNT, CDR2 YYREEE (reference sequence). In nucleotides, the CDR3 is TGTGCCAGCAGCTTGGACTTCCAAGAGACCCAGTACTTC. It yields the protein CASSLDFQETQYF.

This chain joins TRBV25-1 and TRBJ1-1; TRBD1 might be the D (5 bases). Germline values: CDR1 MGHDK, CDR2 SYGVNS. This CDR3 is 17 amino acids long. Trimming stripped 4 bases from V and 0 bases from J, with 18 bases between. As DNA, the CDR3 is TGTGCCAGCAGTGGTTCGCATTCAGGGCTCTTGAACACTGAAGCTTTCTTT. The encoded protein is CASSGSHSGLLNTEAFF.

This clone occurred once. This rearrangement joins TRBV15 to TRBJ2-7; 7 bases are shared with TRBD2. From germline, CDR1 is LNHNV and CDR2 YYDKDF (reference sequence). The trim removed 11 bases at V and 0 bases at J, leaving 4 bases unmatched. CDR3 size: 12 residues. The CDR3 nucleotides read TGTGCCGTCGGGAGGAACTCCTACGAGCAGTACTTC. Residues: CAVGRNSYEQYF.

The chain's CDR3 is CASSRTLPVYGYTF. DNA of the CDR3: TGTGCCAGCAGTCGGACATTACCTGTCTATGGCTACACCTTC. V usage is TRBV6-5 and J usage is TRBJ1-2; D might be TRBD1 (5 bases). This CDR3 has 14 amino acids. The V end lost 5 bases, the J end lost 4 bases, and 14 bases lay between the germline ends. Germline V gene lookup returns CDR1 MNHEY and CDR2 SVGAGI.

The chain is built from TRBV9 and TRBJ2-5, with 9 nucleotides matching TRBD1. CDR1 and CDR2 from the germline V gene are SGDLS and YYNGEE. The junction had 10 bases not matched to a gene; V was cut back by 0 bases and J by 7 bases. The CDR3 is 16 amino acids. The CDR3 DNA reads as TGTGCCAGCAGCGTAGCCCCGGGACAGGGAGTTGGGACCCAGTACTTC. Translation: CASSVAPGQGVGTQYF.

This chain connects TRBV28 to TRBJ2-1; D is perhaps TRBD2 (7 bases). The germline V gene has CDR1 MDHEN and CDR2 SYDVKM. The CDR3 sequence is 18 residues long. V was shortened by 7 bases and J by 7 bases, with 29 bases between the two germline ends. The CDR3 loop reads CASTPPGGWGGLRNEQFF. In DNA form, the CDR3 reads TGTGCCAGCACCCCGCCCGGGGGATGGGGGGGCTTAAGGAATGAGCAGTTCTTC.

The V call is TRBV7-9, the J call TRBJ2-2, with D possibly TRBD2 on 6 matching bases. Germline CDR1 SEHNR, CDR2 FQNEAQ (reference sequence). Trimming left V 3 bases short and J 5 bases short, with 10 bases between. The CDR3 consists of 14 residues. CDR3 bases: TGTGCCAGCAGCTTTAATCGGGGGACCGGGGAGCTGTTTTTT. This sequence encodes CASSFNRGTGELFF.

This rearrangement joins TRBV6-5 to TRBJ2-3, with 8 bases fitting TRBD2. The V gene's germline CDR1 is MNHEY and CDR2 SVGAGI. The junction had 16 bases not matched to a gene; V was cut back by 9 bases and J by 8 bases. The CDR3 extends over 15 amino acids. The CDR3 coding sequence is TGTGCCAGTCATCTTAGCGGGGACGTCGGGGGTACGCAGTATTTT. Translating gives CASHLSGDVGGTQYF.

The chain is built from TRBV5-8 and TRBJ1-2; 8 nucleotides align to TRBD1. V shed 4 bases, J shed 3 bases, and the junction held 8 bases outside the gene matches. Germline loops: CDR1 SGHTS, CDR2 YDEGEE. The length of the CDR3 is 15 residues. The CDR3 DNA sequence: TGTGCCAGCAGCCAAGGACAGGGATCGCACTATGGCTACACCTTC. The encoded protein is CASSQGQGSHYGYTF.

This clone has only a few counts. V is TRBV5-6 and J is TRBJ2-7; weak D call: TRBD2 (7 bases). Trimming took 1 base from V and 3 from J, leaving 8 bases between them. Per the germline V gene, CDR1 is SGHDT and CDR2 is YYEEEE. This CDR3 has 13 amino acids. Here the CDR3 reads CASSLRGGYEQYF. In DNA, the CDR3 is TGTGCCAGCAGCTTGAGGGGGGGCTACGAGCAGTACTTC.

The chain joins TRBV4-2 to TRBJ2-3; tentatively, D is TRBD1 (6 bases). V dropped 4 bases and J dropped 0 bases, with 14 bases sitting between them. Germline CDR1 and CDR2: LGHNA and YNFKEQ. The CDR3 loop spans 16 amino acids. The CDR3, as DNA: TGTGCCAGCAGCCTAAGCATGGGGGCAAGCACAGATACGCAGTATTTT. It encodes CASSLSMGASTDTQYF.

The chain is built from TRBV27 and TRBJ1-6; unclear D gene. The germline V gene has CDR1 MNHEY and CDR2 SMNVEV (reference sequence). V lost 2 bases and J 0 bases, leaving 11 bases between the germline ends. This CDR3 is 17 amino acids long. CDR3 region: CASSLRWQDSYNSPLHF. DNA for the CDR3: TGTGCCAGCAGTTTAAGGTGGCAGGACTCCTATAATTCACCCCTCCACTTT.

The chain combines TRBV10-1 with TRBJ2-5, with TRBD2 matching over 12 bases. CDR3 length equals 15 residues. In germline, CDR1 is WNHNN, CDR2 SYGVQD (reference sequence). V lost 8 bases and J lost 2; bases outside the gene matches: 6. For the CDR3, the DNA is TGCGCCAGCTGGGGTCTAGCGGGGGGGCAAGAGACCCAGTACTTC. Encoded protein: CASWGLAGGQETQYF.

The chain employs TRBV15 and TRBJ2-7; TRBD2 aligns across 8 bases. Germline lookup yields CDR1 LNHNV and CDR2 YYDKDF (reference sequence). This CDR3 has 12 amino acids. Unmatched junction bases numbered 2, after V lost 8 bases and J lost 2 bases. In DNA form, the CDR3 reads TGTGCCACCGCGCGGGGGGCCTACGAGCAGTACTTC. It codes for CATARGAYEQYF.

CDR3 bases: TGCGCCAGCAGCCAAGAGGCCGGGTCTGGCCACGAGCAGTACTTC. Residues: CASSQEAGSGHEQYF. The J gene is TRBJ2-7, the V gene TRBV4-3; no clear D gene. The CDR3 extends over 15 amino acids. V was clipped by 0 bases and J by 5 bases, with 14 bases between them. Looked up from germline, CDR1 is LGHNA and CDR2 is YSLEER.

This sequence joins TRBV2 and TRBJ1-5; possibly TRBD1 for D (5 bases). V lost 6 bases and J 7 bases, leaving 22 bases between the germline ends. The CDR3 has 16 residues. Germline-derived CDR1 and CDR2 are SNHLY and FYNNEI. CDR3 protein: CASSPELLGGGQPQHF. Here the CDR3 DNA reads TGTGCCAGCAGCCCCGAACTGTTGGGGGGGGGACAGCCCCAGCATTTT.

The CDR3 region has the DNA TGCAGCGTTGCCCAACAGGGGGATTCCTACGAGCAGTACTTC. Protein sequence: CSVAQQGDSYEQYF. The rearrangement links TRBV29-1 to TRBJ2-7; TRBD1 matches 8 bases. Per germline, CDR1 SQVTM and CDR2 ANQGSEA. V was clipped by 4 bases and J by 1 base; unmatched bases: 6. This CDR3 is built from 14 residues.

The chain links TRBV5-4 to TRBJ2-3; 15 bases agree with TRBD2. V shed 4 bases and J 7 bases; nucleotides not matched to a gene: 4. Germline CDR1 and CDR2: SGHNT and YYREEE (reference sequence). The CDR3 runs to 15 residues. CDR3: CASSRGLAGGYTQYF. DNA for the CDR3: TGTGCCAGCAGCCGGGGACTAGCGGGGGGTTATACGCAGTATTTT.

The rearrangement uses TRBV27 and TRBJ2-7; 7 nucleotides match TRBD1. There are 18 residues in the CDR3. The germline V gene encodes CDR1 MNHEY and CDR2 SMNVEV (reference sequence). J was trimmed by 3 bases and V by 5 bases; bases with no gene match: 19. The CDR3: CASSPGQPYLRNVYEQYF. The CDR3 coding sequence is TGTGCCAGCAGTCCGGGACAGCCCTACCTCCGAAACGTCTACGAGCAGTACTTC.